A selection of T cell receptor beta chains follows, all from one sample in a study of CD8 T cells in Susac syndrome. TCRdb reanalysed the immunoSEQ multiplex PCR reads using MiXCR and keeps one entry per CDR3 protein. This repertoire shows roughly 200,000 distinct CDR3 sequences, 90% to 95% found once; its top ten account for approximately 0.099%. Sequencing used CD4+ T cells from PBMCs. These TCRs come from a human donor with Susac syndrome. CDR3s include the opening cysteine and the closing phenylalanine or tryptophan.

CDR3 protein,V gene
CASSLVGAETQYF,TRBV5-6
CASSLDLIAGAGAEAFF,TRBV11-2
CAWSVGRVGTEAFF,TRBV30
CSARTSGAHNEQFF,TRBV20-1
CASSYRRLAGATSYNEQFF,TRBV6-5
CASSLQGNGYTF,TRBV12-3/TRBV12-4
CASSPRGGANTGELFF,TRBV9
CSATHWGSEETQYF,TRBV20-1
CSAKLGFDQPQHF,TRBV20-1
CASSFRVAYSGYTF,TRBV12-3/TRBV12-4
CASSLKVAGRDTQYF,TRBV7-9
CASSLGPGTSYEQYF,TRBV13
CASSERRDPYNEQFF,TRBV7-2
CASSLGVDQPQHF,TRBV7-6
CASSIGTGTGTAQYF,TRBV19
CSAYLGAPYNEQFF,TRBV20-1